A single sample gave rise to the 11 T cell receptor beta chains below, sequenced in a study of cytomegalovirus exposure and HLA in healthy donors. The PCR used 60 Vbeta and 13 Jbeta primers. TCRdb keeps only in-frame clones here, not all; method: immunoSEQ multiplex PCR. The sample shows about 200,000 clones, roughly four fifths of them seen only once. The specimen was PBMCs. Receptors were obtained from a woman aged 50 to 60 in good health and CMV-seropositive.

CDR3 bases: TGTGCCTGGAGACATAGCGCTAGCACAGATACGCAGTATTTT. Protein product: CAWRHSASTDTQYF. This sequence joins TRBV30 and TRBJ2-3, with a tentative D call TRBD2 (5 bases). From germline, CDR1 is GTSNPN and CDR2 SVGIG (reference sequence). The CDR3 has 14 amino acids. V gave up 3 bases and J gave up 0 bases, with 10 bases separating them.

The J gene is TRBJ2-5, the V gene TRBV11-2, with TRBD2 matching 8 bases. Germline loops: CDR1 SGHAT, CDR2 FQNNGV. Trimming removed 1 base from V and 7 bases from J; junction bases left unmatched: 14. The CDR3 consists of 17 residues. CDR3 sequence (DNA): TGTGCCAGCAGCTTAGGGGGGGAGGGTAGCGGGGTCGGGACCCAGTACTTC. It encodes CASSLGGEGSGVGTQYF.

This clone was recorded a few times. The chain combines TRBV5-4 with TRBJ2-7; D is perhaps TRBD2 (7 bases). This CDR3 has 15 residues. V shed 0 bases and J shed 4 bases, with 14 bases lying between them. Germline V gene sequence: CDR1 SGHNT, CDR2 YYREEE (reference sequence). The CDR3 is CASSLGGGNPYEQYF. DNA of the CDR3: TGTGCCAGCAGCTTGGGGGGGGGCAATCCTTACGAGCAGTACTTC.

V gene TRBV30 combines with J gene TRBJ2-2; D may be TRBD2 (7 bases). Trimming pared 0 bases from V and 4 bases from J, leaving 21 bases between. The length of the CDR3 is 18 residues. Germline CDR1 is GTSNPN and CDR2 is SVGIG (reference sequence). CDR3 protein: CAWSVRRGGRAITGELFF. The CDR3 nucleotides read TGTGCCTGGAGTGTACGAAGGGGGGGAAGGGCCATCACCGGGGAGCTGTTTTTT.

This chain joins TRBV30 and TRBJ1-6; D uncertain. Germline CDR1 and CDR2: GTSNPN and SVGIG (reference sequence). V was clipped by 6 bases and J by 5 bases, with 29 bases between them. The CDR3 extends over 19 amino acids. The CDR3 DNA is TGTGCCTGTGAACGAGGTGGGGTTTTCCCCGCGGGGAATAATTCACCCCTCCACTTT. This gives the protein CACERGGVFPAGNNSPLHF.

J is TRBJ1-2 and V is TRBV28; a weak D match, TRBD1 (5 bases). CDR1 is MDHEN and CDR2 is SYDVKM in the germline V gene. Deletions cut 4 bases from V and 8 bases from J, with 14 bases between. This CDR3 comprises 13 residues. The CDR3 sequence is CASSSGQDHGYTF. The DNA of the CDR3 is TGTGCCAGCAGTTCAGGGCAGGATCACGGCTACACCTTC.

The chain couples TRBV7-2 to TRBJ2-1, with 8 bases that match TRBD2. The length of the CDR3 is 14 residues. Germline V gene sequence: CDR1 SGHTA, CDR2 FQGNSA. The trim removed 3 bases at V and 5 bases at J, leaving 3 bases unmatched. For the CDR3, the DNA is TGTGCCAGCAGCTTCGGCGGGGGGAACAATGAGCAGTTCTTC. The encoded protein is CASSFGGGNNEQFF.

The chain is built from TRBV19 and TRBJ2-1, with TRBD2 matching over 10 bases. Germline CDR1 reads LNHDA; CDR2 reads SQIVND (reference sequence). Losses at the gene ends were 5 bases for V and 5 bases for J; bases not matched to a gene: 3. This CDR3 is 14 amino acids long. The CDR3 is CASSQAGGDNEQFF. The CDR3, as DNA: TGTGCCAGTAGTCAAGCGGGAGGGGACAATGAGCAGTTCTTC.

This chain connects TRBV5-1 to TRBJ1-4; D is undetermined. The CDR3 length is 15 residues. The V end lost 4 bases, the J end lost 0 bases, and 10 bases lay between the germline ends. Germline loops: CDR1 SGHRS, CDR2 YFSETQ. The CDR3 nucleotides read TGCGCCAGCAGCCCAAGAGATACAACTAATGAAAAACTGTTTTTT. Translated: CASSPRDTTNEKLFF.

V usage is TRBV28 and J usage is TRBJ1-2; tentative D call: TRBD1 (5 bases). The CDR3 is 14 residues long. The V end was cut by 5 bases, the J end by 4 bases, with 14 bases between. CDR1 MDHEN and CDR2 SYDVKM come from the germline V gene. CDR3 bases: TGTGCCAGCAGTCCCCCTGGCAGGGTCTATGGCTACACCTTC. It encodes CASSPPGRVYGYTF.

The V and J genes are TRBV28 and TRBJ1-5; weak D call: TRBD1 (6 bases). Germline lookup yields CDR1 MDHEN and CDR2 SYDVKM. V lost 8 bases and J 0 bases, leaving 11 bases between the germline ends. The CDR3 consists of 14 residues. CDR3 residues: CASEGGYSNQPQHF. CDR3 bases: TGTGCCAGCGAGGGGGGGTATAGCAATCAGCCCCAGCATTTT.